This TCR beta chain was retrieved from a study of control samples from healthy donors and cancer patients. Clones were sequenced by immunoSEQ multiplex PCR, and TCRdb holds only the in-frame ones, with some missing. This sample has approximately 170,000 clones, with around 87% found just once. Germline loops: CDR1 SGHVS, CDR2 FNYEAQ. The CDR3 is 19 amino acids. Deletions cut 1 base from V and 0 bases from J, with 19 bases between. This chain joins TRBV7-6 and TRBJ1-3; D might be TRBD1 (6 bases). The source material was blood. The TCR originated in a woman between 45 and 60 years old in good health. In nucleotides, the CDR3 is TGTGCCAGCAGCTTAGAGACGGGACACCTAAGCGTCTCTGGAAACACCATATATTTT. Amino acids: CASSLETGHLSVSGNTIYF.